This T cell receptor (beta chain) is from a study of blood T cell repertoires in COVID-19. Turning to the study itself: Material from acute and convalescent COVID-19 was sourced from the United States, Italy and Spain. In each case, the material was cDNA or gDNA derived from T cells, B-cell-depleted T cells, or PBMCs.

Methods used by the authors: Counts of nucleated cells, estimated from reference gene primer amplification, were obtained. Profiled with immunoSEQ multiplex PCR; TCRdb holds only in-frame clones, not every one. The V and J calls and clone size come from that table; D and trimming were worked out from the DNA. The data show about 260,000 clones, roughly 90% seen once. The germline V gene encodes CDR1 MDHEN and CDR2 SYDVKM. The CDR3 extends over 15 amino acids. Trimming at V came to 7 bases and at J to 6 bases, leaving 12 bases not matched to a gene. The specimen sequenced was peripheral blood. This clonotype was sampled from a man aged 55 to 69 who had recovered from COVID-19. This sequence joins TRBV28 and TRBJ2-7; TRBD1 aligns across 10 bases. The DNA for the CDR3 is TGTGCCAGCATACAGCCGCGGGACAGGGGAGGCGAGCAGTACTTC. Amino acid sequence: CASIQPRDRGGEQYF.